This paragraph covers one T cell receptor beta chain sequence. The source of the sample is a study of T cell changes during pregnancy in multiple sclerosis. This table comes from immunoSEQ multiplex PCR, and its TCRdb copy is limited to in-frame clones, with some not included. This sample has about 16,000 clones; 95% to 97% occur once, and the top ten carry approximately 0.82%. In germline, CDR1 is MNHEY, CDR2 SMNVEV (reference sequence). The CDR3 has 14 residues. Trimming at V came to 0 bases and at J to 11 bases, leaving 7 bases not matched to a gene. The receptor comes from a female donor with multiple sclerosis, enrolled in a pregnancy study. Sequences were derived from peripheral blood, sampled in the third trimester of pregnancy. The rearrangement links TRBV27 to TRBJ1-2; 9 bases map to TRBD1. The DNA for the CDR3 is TGTGCCAGCAGTTTATCGGCCCGGGACAGGGAATACACCTTC. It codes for CASSLSARDREYTF.